The 7 T cell receptor beta chains presented below share a single source sample, sequenced in a study of blood T cell repertoires in COVID-19. Method: immunoSEQ multiplex PCR; TCRdb's copy keeps in-frame clones and lacks some. The sample lists fewer than 500,000 clones, 85% to 90% seen once, with around 0.95% in the top ten. The sequenced sample consisted of PBMCs or T cells enriched from blood (not recorded which). These receptors were collected from a woman aged 25 to 45 with acute COVID-19.

The chain links TRBV14 to TRBJ2-7; tentatively, D is TRBD2 (6 bases). The CDR3 sequence is 16 residues long. Germline CDR1 reads SGHDN; CDR2 reads FVKESK. V was pared by 0 bases and J by 7 bases, with 19 bases between. In nucleotides, the CDR3 is TGTGCCAGCAGCCAAGATTTCAGGACTACTTCGAGGGAGCAGTACTTC. It is translated as CASSQDFRTTSREQYF.

V gene TRBV24-1 combines with J gene TRBJ2-1; the match to TRBD2 covers 12 bases. Looked up from germline, CDR1 is KGHDR and CDR2 is SFDVKD. Germline trimming cut 4 bases from V and 7 bases from J; bases unmatched to any gene: 13. The CDR3 contains 18 residues. The CDR3, as DNA: TGTGCCACCAGTGACCCGCAAAGACTAGCGGGGGATAGAAATGAGCAGTTCTTC. Its translation is CATSDPQRLAGDRNEQFF.

DNA of the CDR3: TGTGCCAGCAGCTTGGCCCCTCTAGCATACAATGAGCAGTTCTTC. This codes for CASSLAPLAYNEQFF. The J gene is TRBJ2-1, the V gene TRBV5-6; D may be TRBD2 (5 bases). V was trimmed by 0 bases and J by 4 bases, leaving 11 bases between them. The CDR3 spans 15 residues. In germline, CDR1 is SGHDT, CDR2 YYEEEE.

The chain links TRBV5-4 to TRBJ1-2, with a tentative D call TRBD1 (5 bases). V was trimmed by 4 bases and J by 2 bases, leaving 12 bases between them. CDR3 length equals 14 residues. Germline-derived CDR1 and CDR2 are SGHNT and YYREEE (reference sequence). This CDR3 reads CASSAGPINYGYTF. CDR3 bases: TGTGCCAGCAGCGCGGGACCGATCAACTATGGCTACACCTTC.

This chain links TRBV12-5 with TRBJ2-2; 8 bases align to TRBD2. The CDR3 sequence is 16 residues long. Germline-derived CDR1 and CDR2 are LGHNT and FRNRAP. Trimming cost V 5 bases and J 5 bases; bases outside gene matches: 10. The CDR3 DNA reads as TGTGCTAGTGGTCCCGGGATAGCGGGGAGGACCGGGGAGCTGTTTTTT. Protein sequence: CASGPGIAGRTGELFF.

This chain joins TRBV3-1 (or the pseudogene TRBV3-2) and TRBJ2-1, with D hard to call. This CDR3 has 14 amino acids. Trimming cost V 2 bases and J 8 bases, with 13 bases left between them. Germline CDR1 reads LGHDT; CDR2 reads YNNKEL (reference sequence). The chain's CDR3 is CASSQSVSRYEQFF. The CDR3 DNA is TGTGCCAGCAGCCAATCCGTCTCGCGTTATGAGCAGTTCTTC.

This clone was seen just once. J is TRBJ2-2 and V is TRBV5-6; D not resolved. Trimming pared 5 bases from V and 7 bases from J, leaving 6 bases between. Germline V CDR1 and CDR2: SGHDT, YYEEEE. The CDR3 loop spans 11 amino acids. The CDR3 nucleotides read TGTGCCAGCAGACACGTCGGGGAGCTGTTTTTT. It yields the protein CASRHVGELFF.